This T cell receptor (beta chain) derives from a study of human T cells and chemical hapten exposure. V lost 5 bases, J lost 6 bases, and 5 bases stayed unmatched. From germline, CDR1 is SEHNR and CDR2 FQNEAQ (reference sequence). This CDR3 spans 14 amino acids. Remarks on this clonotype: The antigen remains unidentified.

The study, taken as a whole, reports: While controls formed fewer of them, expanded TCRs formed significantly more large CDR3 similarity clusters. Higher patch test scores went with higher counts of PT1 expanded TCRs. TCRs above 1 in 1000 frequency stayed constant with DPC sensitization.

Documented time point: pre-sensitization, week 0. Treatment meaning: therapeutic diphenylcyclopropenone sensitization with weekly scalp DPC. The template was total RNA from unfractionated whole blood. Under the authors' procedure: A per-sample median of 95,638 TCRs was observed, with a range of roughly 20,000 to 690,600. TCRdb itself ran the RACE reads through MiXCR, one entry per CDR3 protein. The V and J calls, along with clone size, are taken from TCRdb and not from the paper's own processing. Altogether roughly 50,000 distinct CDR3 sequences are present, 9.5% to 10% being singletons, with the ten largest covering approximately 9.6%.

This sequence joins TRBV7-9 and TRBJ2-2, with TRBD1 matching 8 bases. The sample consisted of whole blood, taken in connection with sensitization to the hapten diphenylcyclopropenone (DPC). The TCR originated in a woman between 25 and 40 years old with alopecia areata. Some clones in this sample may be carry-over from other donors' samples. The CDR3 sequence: CASSTTGEAGELFF. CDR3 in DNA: TGTGCCAGCAGCACGACAGGGGAAGCCGGGGAGCTGTTTTTT.